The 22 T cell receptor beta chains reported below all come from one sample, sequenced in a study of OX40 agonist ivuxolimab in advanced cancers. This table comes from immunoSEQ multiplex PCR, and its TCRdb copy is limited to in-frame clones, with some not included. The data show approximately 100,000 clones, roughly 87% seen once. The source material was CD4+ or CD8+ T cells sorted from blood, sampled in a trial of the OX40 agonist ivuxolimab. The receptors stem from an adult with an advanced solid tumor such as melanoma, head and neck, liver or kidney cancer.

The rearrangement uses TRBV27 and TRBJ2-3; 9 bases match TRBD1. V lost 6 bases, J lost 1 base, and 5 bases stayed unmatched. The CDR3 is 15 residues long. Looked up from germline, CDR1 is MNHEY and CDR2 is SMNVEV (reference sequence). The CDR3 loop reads CASSTDRGGTDTQYF. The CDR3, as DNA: TGTGCCAGCAGCACAGACAGGGGGGGCACAGATACGCAGTATTTT.

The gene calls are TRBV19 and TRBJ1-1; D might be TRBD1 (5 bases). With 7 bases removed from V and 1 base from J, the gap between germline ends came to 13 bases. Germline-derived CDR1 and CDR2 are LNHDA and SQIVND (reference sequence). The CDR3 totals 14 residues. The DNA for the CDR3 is TGTGCCAGTAAGTTGGGCAGGGAGAACACTGAAGCTTTCTTT. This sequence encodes CASKLGRENTEAFF.

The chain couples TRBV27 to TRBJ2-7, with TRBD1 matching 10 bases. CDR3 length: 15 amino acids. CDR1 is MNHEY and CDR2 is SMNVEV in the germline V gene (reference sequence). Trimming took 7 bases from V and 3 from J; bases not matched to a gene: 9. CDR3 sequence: CASIPWGTGVYEQYF. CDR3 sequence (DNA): TGTGCCAGCATCCCCTGGGGGACAGGGGTCTACGAGCAGTACTTC.

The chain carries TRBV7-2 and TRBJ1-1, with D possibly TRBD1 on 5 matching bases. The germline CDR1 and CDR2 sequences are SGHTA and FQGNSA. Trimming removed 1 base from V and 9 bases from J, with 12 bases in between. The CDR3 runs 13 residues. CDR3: CASSLVRGHQAFF. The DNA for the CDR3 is TGTGCCAGCAGCTTAGTTCGGGGCCATCAAGCTTTCTTT.

Here the CDR3 reads CASTQGTYTGELFF. CDR3 bases: TGTGCCAGCACGCAGGGAACCTACACCGGGGAGCTGTTTTTT. The V call is TRBV7-3, the J call TRBJ2-2; perhaps TRBD1 as D (5 bases). V dropped 7 bases and J dropped 3 bases, with 12 bases sitting between them. The CDR3 sequence is 14 residues long. The germline CDR1 and CDR2 sequences are SGHTA and FQGTGA.

CDR3 DNA sequence: TGTGCCGTCCGGGACAGGGCCTCCGGAATCTACGAGCAGTACTTC. Translation gives CAVRDRASGIYEQYF. The V call is TRBV5-4, the J call TRBJ2-7; TRBD1 aligns across 9 bases. The CDR3 runs to 15 residues. Germline CDR1 SGHNT, CDR2 YYREEE (reference sequence). The V segment lost 10 bases and the J segment 3 bases; nucleotides outside the gene matches: 14.

Written as DNA, the CDR3 is TGTGCCAGCAGCTTAGCTTACGATGGCTACACCTTC. Translation gives CASSLAYDGYTF. The chain links TRBV7-9 to TRBJ1-2; no definite D call. The germline V gene encodes CDR1 SEHNR and CDR2 FQNEAQ (reference sequence). The CDR3 extends over 12 amino acids. The germline V and J ends were trimmed by 0 bases and 6 bases, with 5 bases remaining between them.

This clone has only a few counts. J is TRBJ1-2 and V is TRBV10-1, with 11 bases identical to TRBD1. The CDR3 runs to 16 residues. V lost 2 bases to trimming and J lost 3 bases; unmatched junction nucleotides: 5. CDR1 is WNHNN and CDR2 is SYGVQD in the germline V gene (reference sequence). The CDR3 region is CASSEPRTGGDYGYTF. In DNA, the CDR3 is TGCGCCAGCAGTGAGCCCCGGACAGGGGGCGACTATGGCTACACCTTC.

CDR3 sequence (DNA): TGCGCCAGCAGCTCTGCGGGGGAGGCTGGCTACACCTTC. Encoded protein: CASSSAGEAGYTF. This chain connects TRBV5-1 to TRBJ1-2; a possible D gene is TRBD1 (5 bases). Trimming pared 3 bases from V and 7 bases from J, leaving 13 bases between. There are 13 residues in the CDR3. Germline V gene data show CDR1 as SGHRS and CDR2 as YFSETQ.

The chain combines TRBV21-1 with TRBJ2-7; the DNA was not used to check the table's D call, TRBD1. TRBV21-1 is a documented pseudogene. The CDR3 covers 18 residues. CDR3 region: CASSKAPPWDRAIYEQYF. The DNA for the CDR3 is TGTGCCAGCAGCAAAGCGCCCCCGTGGGACAGGGCGATCTACGAGCAGTACTTC.

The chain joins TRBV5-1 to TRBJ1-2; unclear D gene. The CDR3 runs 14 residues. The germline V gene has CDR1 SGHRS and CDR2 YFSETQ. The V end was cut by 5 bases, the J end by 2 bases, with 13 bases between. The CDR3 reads CASSAQTANYGYTF. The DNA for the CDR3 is TGCGCCAGCAGTGCGCAGACGGCGAACTATGGCTACACCTTC.

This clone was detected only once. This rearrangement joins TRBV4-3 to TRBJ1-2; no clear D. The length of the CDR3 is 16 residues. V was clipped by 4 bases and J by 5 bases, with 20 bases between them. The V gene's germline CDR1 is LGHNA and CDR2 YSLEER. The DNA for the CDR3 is TGCGCCAGCAGCCCCACCTCAGGCCTTCCTTGGTATGGCTACACCTTC. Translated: CASSPTSGLPWYGYTF.

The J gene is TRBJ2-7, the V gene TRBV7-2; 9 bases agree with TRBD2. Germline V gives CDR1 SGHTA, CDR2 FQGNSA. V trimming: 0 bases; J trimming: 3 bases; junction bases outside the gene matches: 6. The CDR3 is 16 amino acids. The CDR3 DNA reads TGTGCCAGCAGCTTAGCTAGCGGGAGCCCCCTCTACGAGCAGTACTTC. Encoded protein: CASSLASGSPLYEQYF. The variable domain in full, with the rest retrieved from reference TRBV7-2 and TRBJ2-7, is GAGVSQSPSNKVTEKGKDVELRCDPISGHTALYWYRQSLGQGLEFLIYFQGNSAPDKSGLPSDRFSAERTGGSVSTLTIQRTQQEDSAVYLCASSLASGSPLYEQYFGPGTRLTVT.

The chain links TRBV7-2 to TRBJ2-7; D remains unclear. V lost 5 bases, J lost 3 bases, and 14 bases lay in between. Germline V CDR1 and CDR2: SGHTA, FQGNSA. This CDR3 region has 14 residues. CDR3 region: CASSLNWEVYEQYF. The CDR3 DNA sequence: TGTGCCAGCAGCCTAAACTGGGAAGTCTACGAGCAGTACTTC.

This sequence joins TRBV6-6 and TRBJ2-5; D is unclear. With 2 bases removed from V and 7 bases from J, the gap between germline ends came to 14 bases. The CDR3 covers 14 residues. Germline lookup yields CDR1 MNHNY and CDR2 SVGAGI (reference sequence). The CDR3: CASSYDSPYGTQYF. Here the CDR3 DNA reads TGTGCCAGCAGTTACGACTCCCCCTATGGGACCCAGTACTTC.

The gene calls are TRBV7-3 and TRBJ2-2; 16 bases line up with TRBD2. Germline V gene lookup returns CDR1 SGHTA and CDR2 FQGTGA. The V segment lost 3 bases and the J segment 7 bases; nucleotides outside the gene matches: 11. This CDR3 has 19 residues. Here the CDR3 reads CASSLTEAGLAGGHGELFF. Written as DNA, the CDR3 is TGTGCCAGCAGCTTGACGGAAGCGGGACTAGCGGGAGGGCACGGGGAGCTGTTTTTT.

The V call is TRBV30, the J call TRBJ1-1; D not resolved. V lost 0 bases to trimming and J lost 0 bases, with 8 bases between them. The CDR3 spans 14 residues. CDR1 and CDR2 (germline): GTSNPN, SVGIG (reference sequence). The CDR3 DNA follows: TGTGCCTGGAGTGTACGAGGTCTGAACACTGAAGCTTTCTTT. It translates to CAWSVRGLNTEAFF. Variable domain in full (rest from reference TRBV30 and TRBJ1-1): SQTIHQWPATLVQPVGSPLSLECTVEGTSNPNLYWYRQAAGRGLQLLFYSVGIGQISSEVPQNLSASRPQDRQFILSSKKLLLSDSGFYLCAWSVRGLNTEAFFGQGTRLTVV.

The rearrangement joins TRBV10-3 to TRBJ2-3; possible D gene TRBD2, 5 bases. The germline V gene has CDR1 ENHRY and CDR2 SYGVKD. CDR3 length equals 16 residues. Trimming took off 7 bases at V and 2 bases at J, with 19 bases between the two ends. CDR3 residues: CAIIKEDGRYTDTQYF. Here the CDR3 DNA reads TGTGCCATCATAAAGGAGGACGGAAGATACACAGATACGCAGTATTTT.

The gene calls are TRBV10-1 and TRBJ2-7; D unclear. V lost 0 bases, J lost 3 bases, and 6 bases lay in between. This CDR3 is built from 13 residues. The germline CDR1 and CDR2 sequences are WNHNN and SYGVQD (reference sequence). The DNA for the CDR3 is TGCGCCAGCAGTGAGTCGTGGGACTACGAGCAGTACTTC. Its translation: CASSESWDYEQYF.

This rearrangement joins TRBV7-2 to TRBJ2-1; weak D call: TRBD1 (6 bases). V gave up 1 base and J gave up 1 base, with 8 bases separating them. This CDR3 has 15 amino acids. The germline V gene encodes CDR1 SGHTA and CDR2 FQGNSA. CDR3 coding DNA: TGTGCCAGCAGCTTAGAGGGGGAATCCTACAATGAGCAGTTCTTC. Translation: CASSLEGESYNEQFF.

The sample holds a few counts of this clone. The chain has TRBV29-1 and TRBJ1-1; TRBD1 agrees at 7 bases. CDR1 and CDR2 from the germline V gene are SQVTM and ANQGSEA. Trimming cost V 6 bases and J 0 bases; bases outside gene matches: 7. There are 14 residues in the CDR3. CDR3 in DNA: TGCAGCGTCGCGGAGGGGGCCATGAACACTGAAGCTTTCTTT. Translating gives CSVAEGAMNTEAFF.

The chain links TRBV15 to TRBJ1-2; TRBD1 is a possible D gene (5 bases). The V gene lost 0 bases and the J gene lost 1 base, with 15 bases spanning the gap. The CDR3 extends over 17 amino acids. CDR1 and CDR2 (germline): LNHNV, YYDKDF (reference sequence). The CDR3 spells CATSRDSGRRINYGYTF. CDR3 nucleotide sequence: TGTGCCACCAGCAGAGACTCGGGACGACGGATTAACTATGGCTACACCTTC.